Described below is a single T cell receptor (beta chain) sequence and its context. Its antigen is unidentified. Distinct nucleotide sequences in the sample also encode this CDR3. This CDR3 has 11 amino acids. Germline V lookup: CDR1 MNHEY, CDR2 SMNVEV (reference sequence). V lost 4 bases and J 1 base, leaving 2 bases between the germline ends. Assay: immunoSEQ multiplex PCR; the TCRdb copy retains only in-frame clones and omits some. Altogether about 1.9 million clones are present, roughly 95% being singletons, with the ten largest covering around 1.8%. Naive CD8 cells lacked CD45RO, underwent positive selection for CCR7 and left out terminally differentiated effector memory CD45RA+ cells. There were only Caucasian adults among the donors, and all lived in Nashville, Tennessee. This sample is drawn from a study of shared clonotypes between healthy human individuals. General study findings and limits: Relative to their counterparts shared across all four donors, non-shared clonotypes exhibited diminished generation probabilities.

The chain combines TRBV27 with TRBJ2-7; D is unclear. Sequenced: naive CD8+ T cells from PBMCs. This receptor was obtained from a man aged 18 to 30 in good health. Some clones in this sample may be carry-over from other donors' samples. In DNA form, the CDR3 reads TGTGCCAGCAGTTCGTCCTACGAGCAGTACTTC. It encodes CASSSSYEQYF.